This T cell receptor beta chain derives from a study of Ad26.COV2.S vaccination and SARS-CoV-2 variants. Using immunoSEQ multiplex PCR, the repertoire was profiled, and TCRdb retains in-frame clones only, with some absent. The profile shows 350,000 to 500,000 clones, approximately 90% of them singletons. Treatment in this sample: about 20 received Ad26.COV2.S at low or high dose, single or two shots; about 5 received placebo; per-sample allocation not given. At day 63 after the first vaccine or placebo injection, samples were drawn. The individual, an adult aged 18-55 years, was a donor in Boston. This clone turned up a few times. The CDR3 consists of 18 residues. Per the germline V gene, CDR1 is LGHNA and CDR2 is YNFKEQ. V gave up 0 bases and J gave up 5 bases; unmatched junction bases: 13.

Sequences were derived from peripheral blood, sampled in a trial of Ad26.COV2.S vaccine versus placebo. The rearrangement links TRBV4-2 to TRBJ2-7; 10 positions agree with TRBD2. The sequence came from a person between 18 and 65 years old who received the Ad26.COV2.S COVID-19 vaccine or a placebo. CDR3 DNA sequence: TGTGCCAGCAGCCAAGATGTCCTAGCGGGAGTCCCGGGGAACGAGCAGTACTTC. This sequence encodes CASSQDVLAGVPGNEQYF.